This T cell receptor beta chain emerged from a study of T cells after posttransplantation cyclophosphamide. Treatment was busulfan-fludarabine conditioning, a marrow graft, and cyclophosphamide on days +3 and +4. This clone has a count of ten or more. Its antigen is unidentified. The assay was immunoSEQ multiplex PCR, and TCRdb's table has in-frame clones only and misses some. There are several thousand clones in the sample, none observed a single time. Study-wide results and caveats: Recipient CMV seropositivity and CMV reactivation strongly tracked TRB clonality. Donor-recipient repertoire similarity was low at 1-2 months, rising over year one. TRB overlap between skin or GI tissue T cells and blood was limited.

The sequenced sample was PBMCs, obtained approximately 380 days after allogeneic stem cell transplant with posttransplant cyclophosphamide. The sequence was collected from a male patient aged 50 or older who received an allogeneic stem cell transplant from a related donor and was CMV-positive. Some T cells may be supplied by the graft donor.

CDR3 sequence: CASSEYAGQRQHF. CDR3 nucleotide sequence: TGTGCCAGCAGTGAATATGCAGGACAGAGACAGCATTTT. This chain uses TRBV2 with TRBJ1-5; the D gene is possibly TRBD1 (6 bases). Trimming stripped 2 bases from V and 13 bases from J, with 15 bases between. The CDR3 has 13 residues. Germline V gene data show CDR1 as SNHLY and CDR2 as FYNNEI. The full variable domain, rest sourced from reference TRBV2 and TRBJ1-5, is EPEVTQTPSHQVTQMGQEVILRCVPISNHLYFYWYRQILGQKVEFLVSFYNNEISEKSEIFDDQFSVERPDGSNFTLKIRSTKLEDSAMYFCASSEYAGQRQHFGDGTRLSIL.